This T cell receptor beta chain was captured by sequencing in a study of cytomegalovirus exposure and HLA in healthy donors (dated by TCRdb to 2016 to 2017). A note on the overall study: In an earlier analysis of roughly 500 of the donors, approximately 260 Gb of sequence data and 117 million unique TCR beta sequences from 150 million to 200 million T cells were reported. Alongside the repertoire data, information on donor age, sex, ethnicity and CMV serostatus was compiled. The study aimed to test whether cataloging public T cell receptors could reveal signatures of past pathogen exposure. The study used immunosequencing to profile the T cell repertoires of some 600 subjects and linked those repertoires to cytomegalovirus serostatus. HLA typing included class I and class II loci at four-digit resolution. The number of typed donors differed by locus: about 629-630 for A, B, C, DRB1 and DQB1; 500 to 550 for DQA1; about 600 for DPA1; and some 430 for DPB1. About 280 gigabases of sequencing data and approximately 85 million unique TCR sequences were included in an early release covering around 650 HLA-typed donors. An earlier analysis of 587 of the donors applied high-throughput TCR beta sequencing to assess whether each TCR beta V gene segment acted as functional or pseudogenic. To predict cytomegalovirus infection status, the study brought together high-throughput TCR immunosequencing, statistical association of individual TCRs with disease status, and machine learning. A separate validation cohort of approximately 120 different subjects was used in addition to the 666-subject first cohort. Among roughly 370 genotyped donors of the cohort, an average of 235,054 unique TCR beta nucleotide sequences were sequenced per donor, roughly 20% of them non-productive. In the later analysis, no new phenotypic data were used to find candidate immune exposures; instead, reliance was placed on TCR beta sequences and their occurrence across donors. A later analysis re-examined previously published TCR beta repertoires from 610 or so donors and added high-resolution HLA genotyping to investigate patterns of TCR occurrence. All discovery cohort repertoires had been generated using a single sequencing platform. A later genetic analysis used genome-wide SNP genotypes for about 60% of the roughly 700 donors, treating that subset as a discovery cohort. About five DR-DQ haplotypes were treated as single units for association and clustering because of strong linkage in the cohort. The genetic ancestry cluster associated with self-reported Caucasian donors included approximately 85% of the roughly 400 genotyped donors. Study-wide conclusions, independent of this receptor: The study listed approximately 160 TCR beta chains as associated with cytomegalovirus. Correlated functional status among segregating V segments might be attributable to linkage disequilibrium, but an unknown experimental factor could not be ruled out. CMV serostatus was the only immune exposure information available for the cohort. In a later analysis, 15,000 to 20,000 TCR beta sequences were associated with specific HLA alleles at a false discovery rate of 0.05. Most CMV-associated TCR beta chains appeared to be HLA-restricted in a later analysis, and the HLA associations seemed to be driven largely by CMV exposure. The authors suggested that the approach could potentially be generalized to other disease states and immunological phenotypes. Some IMGT-functional V segments, including TRBV6-2 and TRBV6-3, could not be distinguished by the 87-base-pair reads and were therefore excluded. In a later analysis, several top co-occurrence clusters were reported to appear linked to parvovirus B19, influenza, CMV and Epstein-Barr virus. Because HLA typing was unavailable for some donors at each locus, only the typed subset was used in association tests. A further reported finding was that TCR beta sequences accurately predicted the HLA-A and HLA-B alleles for most subjects in the first cohort. Compared with the approximately 670-donor mean, donors in an Asian-associated ancestry cluster had fewer N-insertions in productive TCRs, according to a later genetic analysis. The cohort was sequenced for TCR beta chains only, and without alpha or paired-chain data the features that could be detected were limited. The sequencing pipeline was judged likely to have produced a cluster of highly shared sequence variants as a technical artifact. An earlier analysis of around 500 of the donors showed that most TCR beta V segments appeared in productive rearrangements either about 90% or about 30% of the time, which broadly matched IMGT annotations. In a later analysis, HLA-associated TCR beta chains were found to be more clonally expanded and to have lower generation probabilities than equally common non-associated chains. A later genetic analysis associated a missense DCLRE1C variant with V-gene and J-gene trimming of TCR beta chains, and an independent cohort replicated the association. A later analysis found that TCR association rates varied across HLA loci, with DRB1 alleles showing the most associated TCRs and HLA-C alleles the fewest. In both the original and validation cohorts, the classifier was reported to diagnose cytomegalovirus status with high specificity and sensitivity. The earlier analysis of about 600 of the donors excluded fewer than 20 rarely observed V segments, including chromosome 9 orphons, because counts were too low. Most TCR sequences were seen in very few donors, while some public TCRs were found in many individuals. Sequencing depth was assumed to be roughly uniform across donors in the presence/absence analyses, though that assumption may not hold. When HLA alleles, especially DR and DQ, strongly co-occurred, attributing TCR associations to individual alleles was difficult. Three of the identified cytomegalovirus-associated TCR beta chains were confirmed in vitro to be specific for cytomegalovirus antigens.

In the case of this clone: This clone's antigen is unknown. No clone much larger than this one lies a single base away; base qualities are absent.

In total, approximately 690 healthy bone marrow donors made up the cohort. At the time of sampling, every cohort member was nominally healthy, though immune exposures that went unrecorded were likely present. The donor was CMV seropositive and belonged to the group of about 290 seropositive cohort members. A peripheral blood sample was collected from each donor, and TCR beta sequencing was performed on peripheral blood mononuclear cells. The Qiagen DNeasy Blood Extraction Kit was used to extract genomic DNA from the blood cell samples. The library was generated by the immunoSEQ multiplex PCR assay. For the multiplex PCR, a mixture combining 60 forward primers for TCR Vbeta segments and 13 reverse primers for TCR Jbeta segments was used. The CDR3 region of rearranged TCR beta genes was amplified from genomic DNA by a multiplex PCR assay. On the Illumina HiSeq System, the amplified TCR beta libraries were sequenced as 87-base-pair reads. Regarding the original processing steps: In a later analysis, tens of millions of unique TCR beta chains were counted across the approximately 640 repertoires, and roughly 11 million of these chains were shared by at least two donors. Raw reads were error-corrected and collapsed into unique sequences by a nearest-neighbor algorithm in which closely related sequences were merged to remove PCR and sequencing errors. To assign V, D and J gene segments, CDR3 sequences were aligned to IMGT reference sequences. For a sequence to be retained, at least a six-nucleotide match to both a V gene segment and a J gene segment was required. A rearrangement was called productive if the CDR3 had no stop codons and remained in frame with V and J, and every other rearrangement was called non-productive. Following IMGT convention, CDR3 was defined as the stretch from the second conserved V-encoded cysteine to the conserved J-encoded phenylalanine. The earlier analysis of about 620 of the donors excluded sequences that lacked an unambiguous match to a single V gene segment. An earlier analysis of approximately 590 of the donors called V segments functional above 56.7% productive rearrangements and segregating when the between-donor standard deviation exceeded 5%. To diagnose cytomegalovirus status from the catalog of TCR beta chain sequences, a statistical classification framework was built. In a later analysis, V and J genes were assigned by comparing TCR nucleotide sequences against IMGT/GENE-DB human TR gene sequences. The TCRdist pipeline was used in a later analysis to assign CDR3 sequences and most-parsimonious VDJ recombination scenarios. In a later analysis, each TCR beta chain was defined by its CDR3 amino acid sequence together with its V-gene family, and reads lacking a unique V-gene family were excluded. A later analysis removed roughly 590 highly shared, low-generation-probability nucleotide sequences to deal with suspected cross-contamination and a sequencing artifact. A later analysis calculated a clonal expansion index for each public chain from normalized within-repertoire ranks of inferred template counts. A later analysis computed generation probabilities with a VDJ recombination model fitted to out-of-frame rearrangements, and checked the results against IGoR. In a later analysis, hypergeometric tests were used to score TCR-TCR, TCR-HLA and TCR-CMV co-occurrence, with a repertoire-size bias correction applied to TCR pairs. A later analysis estimated false discovery rates by permuting HLA or CMV assignments 20 times. In a later analysis, co-occurring TCRs were grouped with DBSCAN, and TCRdist sequence similarity was added when clustering was performed within HLA-allele-positive subsets. Co-occurrence clustering excluded repertoires with fewer than 30,000 or more than 120,000 public chains, plus five with anomalous nucleotide sharing. In TCRdb, the immuneACCESS table is reduced to in-frame sequences with V and J assigned. These tables do not hold every clone; where another copy was compared, an unresolved V gene accounts for under half, and the others remain unexplained. Clone size and the V and J calls come from that table; the DNA yielded D and trimming. This sample gives around 170,000 clones in total; about four fifths of them show up just once. In total, the top ten clones hold 1% of the sample.

From its cysteine to its phenylalanine, the CDR3 spans 15 amino acids. The kept DNA is CDR3 alone, 45 bases in frame from the first base. The germline V end is reduced by 6 bases and the J end by 4 bases; junction bases left unmatched: 8. From a lookup of the germline V gene, CDR1 and CDR2 are MDHEN and SYDVKM. What was sequenced was PBMCs. This TCR derives from a woman aged 50 to 65 in good health and CMV-seropositive. The chain couples TRBV28 to TRBJ1-5, and TRBD1 aligns with 8 junction nucleotides. The nucleotide sequence is given as TGTGCCAGCAGCTTACAGGGGGAGTCAAATCAGCCCCAGCATTTT. Its translation is CASSLQGESNQPQHF.